This entry lists 3 T cell receptor beta chains sequenced from one sample in a study of shared clonotypes between healthy human individuals. Measured with immunoSEQ multiplex PCR; TCRdb has only the in-frame clones, and not every one. There are hundreds of thousands of clones in the sample; about 96% occur only once, and less than 0.12% lies in the top ten. Naive CD8 cells comprised CD45RO-negative, CCR7-positively selected cells, excluding terminally differentiated effector memory CD45RA+ cells. Sequenced material: naive CD8+ T cells sorted from blood. These receptors were obtained from a woman aged 25 to 45 in good health.

This chain uses TRBV28 with TRBJ2-1, with 9 nucleotides matching TRBD2. Germline CDR1 MDHEN, CDR2 SYDVKM. The CDR3 sequence is 20 residues long. Trimming took 7 bases from V and 5 from J; bases not matched to a gene: 24. The DNA for the CDR3 is TGTGCCAGCACCCTTCTAGCGGGGCAAACCGAGATCTTGACCCACAATGAGCAGTTCTTC. Translation: CASTLLAGQTEILTHNEQFF.

This CDR3 is CASSFSGSGTDTQYF. The CDR3 DNA sequence: TGTGCCAGCAGTTTTAGCGGGAGTGGCACAGATACGCAGTATTTT. V gene TRBV27 combines with J gene TRBJ2-3; TRBD2 matches 9 bases. Germline loops: CDR1 MNHEY, CDR2 SMNVEV (reference sequence). Trimming removed 3 bases from V and 1 base from J; junction bases left unmatched: 2. CDR3 size: 15 residues.

Comment on this clone: At the DNA level, this CDR3 is encoded by other sequences in the same sample as well. The chain employs TRBV5-1 and TRBJ2-7; TRBD1 is a possible D gene (6 bases). Germline V CDR1 and CDR2: SGHRS, YFSETQ. This CDR3 has 14 amino acids. V was shortened by 2 bases and J by 2 bases, with 11 bases between the two germline ends. CDR3 sequence reads: CASSFRDNPYEQYF. In nucleotides, the CDR3 is TGCGCCAGCAGCTTCAGGGACAATCCCTACGAGCAGTACTTC.